These T cell receptor beta chains were read from a single sample in a study of graft-versus-host responses after intestinal transplantation. Sequencing was performed with immunoSEQ multiplex PCR; in TCRdb, only in-frame clones are kept and a portion is missing. The sample comprises about 54,000 clones, roughly nine tenths of which are singletons, and roughly 5.5% rests with the top ten. Material: PBMCs, obtained about 93 weeks after intestinal transplant. These receptors all stem from a human patient who received an intestinal transplant, so some T cells may come from the graft donor. Each CDR3 is given with its conserved first and last residue. A D gene is named only where the DNA matches it firmly. Expanded clones get a size class; other rows say once, few or many, or leave the size out.

abundance	v_gene	d_gene	j_gene	CDR3aa	CDR3nt
.	TRBV12-5	.	TRBJ2-7	CASGLGVGGSEQYF	TGTGCTAGTGGTTTGGGTGTTGGGGGAAGCGAGCAGTACTTC
.	TRBV2	TRBD1	TRBJ1-1	CASSGQGRGATEAFF	TGTGCCAGCAGTGGACAGGGGCGCGGCGCGACTGAAGCTTTCTTT
once	TRBV7-9	.	TRBJ2-5	CASSLLEETQYF	TGTGCCAGCAGCTTACTTGAAGAGACCCAGTACTTC
once	TRBV7-2	TRBD1	TRBJ1-2	CASSLMRLQGDYGYTF	TGTGCCAGCAGCTTAATGCGATTACAGGGGGACTATGGCTACACCTTC
few	TRBV10-3	.	TRBJ2-7	CAISGEGPGEQYF	TGTGCCATCAGTGGTGAGGGGCCGGGGGAGCAGTACTTC
once	TRBV9	.	TRBJ2-2	CASSPDITGELFF	TGTGCCAGCAGCCCCGACATCACCGGGGAGCTGTTTTTT
.	TRBV6-1	.	TRBJ2-3	CASSEGVGEPSTDTQYF	TGTGCCAGCAGTGAGGGGGTGGGGGAACCCTCCACAGATACGCAGTATTTT
.	TRBV5-5	.	TRBJ1-1	CASSLWGALETEAFF	TGTGCCAGCAGCTTGTGGGGGGCCCTAGAGACTGAAGCTTTCTTT
few	TRBV7-3	TRBD1	TRBJ1-3	CASSITGELGNTIYF	TGTGCCAGCAGCATCACAGGGGAGTTGGGAAACACCATATATTTT
.	TRBV14	.	TRBJ2-5	CASSRGLETQYF	TGTGCCAGCAGCAGGGGTTTGGAGACCCAGTACTTC
.	TRBV4-1	.	TRBJ1-1	CASSHEGSYTEAFF	TGCGCCAGCAGCCATGAGGGTAGTTACACTGAAGCTTTCTTT
.	TRBV30	.	TRBJ1-1	CAWSVPQGSWNTEAFF	TGTGCCTGGAGTGTACCCCAGGGCTCATGGAACACTGAAGCTTTCTTT
.	TRBV6-6	TRBD2	TRBJ2-1	CASSPMTSGSYNEQFF	TGTGCCAGCAGCCCTATGACTAGCGGCTCCTACAATGAGCAGTTCTTC
.	TRBV5-8	.	TRBJ2-5	CASASGGETQYF	TGTGCCAGCGCATCAGGGGGGGAGACCCAGTACTTC
.	TRBV6-5	.	TRBJ1-5	CASSPTGNSNQPQHF	TGTGCCAGCAGTCCCACAGGGAATAGCAATCAGCCCCAGCATTTT
.	TRBV5-1	TRBD2	TRBJ2-3	CASSLINLPGGDTQYF	TGCGCCAGCAGCTTAATAAACCTTCCGGGGGGAGATACGCAGTATTTT
few	TRBV6-1	.	TRBJ1-5	CAGAASGGGNQPQHF	TGTGCCGGGGCTGCCAGCGGGGGGGGCAATCAGCCCCAGCATTTT
.	TRBV7-3	.	TRBJ2-6	CASSPQPSGANVLTF	TGTGCCAGCAGCCCCCAACCCTCTGGGGCCAACGTCCTGACTTTC
.	TRBV18	TRBD2	TRBJ2-2	CASSPQKRGGTGELFF	TGTGCCAGCTCACCCCAAAAGCGGGGGGGCACCGGGGAGCTGTTTTTT
.	TRBV5-1	TRBD1	TRBJ1-1	CASSYRDNRGTNTEAFF	TGCGCCAGCAGCTATCGGGATAACAGGGGAACGAACACTGAAGCTTTCTTT
.	TRBV1	.	TRBJ2-1	CTSSQDCWPTAYNEQFF	TGCACCAGCAGCCAAGATTGTTGGCCAACAGCCTACAATGAGCAGTTCTTC
.	TRBV15	.	TRBJ2-2	CATRENTGELFF	TGTGCCACCAGGGAAAACACCGGGGAGCTGTTTTTT
.	TRBV7-3	.	TRBJ2-7	CASSRNLGGEQYF	TGTGCCAGCAGCCGGAACCTCGGGGGCGAGCAGTACTTC
.	TRBV5-4	.	TRBJ2-5	CASSFDPSRKETQYF	TGTGCCAGCAGCTTCGATCCTAGCCGAAAAGAGACCCAGTACTTC
.	TRBV19	.	TRBJ1-2	CASSRTLLGYTF	TGTGCCAGTAGTCGGACGCTACTTGGCTACACCTTC
.	TRBV19	.	TRBJ1-2	CASRTAAIFTF	TGTGCCAGCAGAACGGCAGCGATTTTTACCTTC
once	TRBV29-1	.	TRBJ2-7	CSVVGGLHSYEQYF	TGCAGCGTTGTGGGGGGTTTGCACTCCTACGAGCAGTACTTC
.	TRBV7-2	.	TRBJ1-2	CASSLGEANYGYTF	TGTGCCAGCAGCTTAGGGGAAGCTAACTATGGCTACACCTTC
.	TRBV12-5	TRBD1	TRBJ2-5	CASGLGIRTGARSGETQYF	TGTGCTAGTGGTTTGGGAATCCGGACAGGGGCACGATCAGGAGAGACCCAGTACTTC
.	TRBV7-2	.	TRBJ2-3	CASSLLGGPVDTQYF	TGTGCCAGCAGCTTACTGGGGGGGCCAGTTGATACGCAGTATTTT
.	TRBV10-3	.	TRBJ1-2	CAISEDGANYGYTF	TGTGCCATCAGTGAGGACGGGGCCAACTATGGCTACACCTTC
.	TRBV13	.	TRBJ1-2	CASSLDSRPYGYTF	TGTGCCAGCAGCTTGGACAGCCGACCATATGGCTACACCTTC
.	TRBV6-4	.	TRBJ1-1	CASSDLEITPGIVNSAFF	TGTGCCAGCAGTGACTTAGAAATAACCCCGGGAATCGTCAATTCGGCTTTCTTT
.	TRBV15	.	TRBJ2-7	CATATQGRDEQYF	TGTGCCACCGCGACACAAGGCAGAGACGAGCAGTACTTC
.	TRBV7-9	.	TRBJ2-7	CASSFLQGYEQYF	TGTGCCAGCAGCTTTCTCCAGGGTTACGAGCAGTACTTC
.	TRBV7-3	.	TRBJ2-1	CASSLDLNNEQFF	TGTGCCAGCAGCTTAGACTTGAACAATGAGCAGTTCTTC
once	TRBV6-1	TRBD1	TRBJ2-3	CASSEVGGPLDTQYF	TGTGCCAGCAGTGAAGTAGGGGGCCCCCTGGATACGCAGTATTTT
.	TRBV4-2	.	TRBJ2-7	CASSQVRQSTYEQYF	TGTGCCAGCAGCCAAGTTCGACAGTCGACCTACGAGCAGTACTTC
.	TRBV4-1	TRBD1	TRBJ1-1	CASSNPGQGTTEAFF	TGCGCCAGCAGCAATCCGGGACAGGGGACAACTGAAGCTTTCTTT
.	TRBV19	.	TRBJ1-6	CASSIQDTYNSPLHF	TGTGCCAGTAGCATACAGGACACCTATAATTCACCCCTCCACTTT
.	TRBV19	.	TRBJ1-1	CASSLGPQAFF	TGTGCTAGTAGTCTAGGCCCCCAAGCTTTCTTT
.	TRBV7-3	TRBD2	TRBJ2-1	CASSLNSGGHEQFF	TGTGCCAGCAGCTTAAATAGCGGGGGCCATGAGCAGTTCTTC
.	TRBV11-2	TRBD2	TRBJ2-3	CASSLVQGGGNTDTQYF	TGTGCCAGCAGCTTAGTCCAGGGCGGGGGGAACACAGATACGCAGTATTTT
.	TRBV11-3	.	TRBJ1-1	CASSLDSSLPTF	TGTGCCAGCAGCTTAGATTCCTCCCTACCCACTTTT
.	TRBV2	.	TRBJ1-4	CASLPPRAEEKLFF	TGTGCCAGCCTCCCACCCAGGGCTGAAGAAAAACTGTTTTTT